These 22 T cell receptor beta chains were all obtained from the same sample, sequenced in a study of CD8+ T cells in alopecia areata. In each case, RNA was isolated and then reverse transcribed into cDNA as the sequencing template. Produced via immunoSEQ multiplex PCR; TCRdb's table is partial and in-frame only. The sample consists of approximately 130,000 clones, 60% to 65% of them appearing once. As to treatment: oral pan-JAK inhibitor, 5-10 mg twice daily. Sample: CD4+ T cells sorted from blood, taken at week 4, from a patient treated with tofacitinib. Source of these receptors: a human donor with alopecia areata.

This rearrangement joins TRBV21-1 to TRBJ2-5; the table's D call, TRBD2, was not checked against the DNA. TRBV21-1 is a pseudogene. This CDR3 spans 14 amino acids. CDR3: CASTRTSSKETQYF. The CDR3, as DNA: TGTGCCAGCACCCGGACTAGCTCTAAAGAGACCCAGTACTTC.

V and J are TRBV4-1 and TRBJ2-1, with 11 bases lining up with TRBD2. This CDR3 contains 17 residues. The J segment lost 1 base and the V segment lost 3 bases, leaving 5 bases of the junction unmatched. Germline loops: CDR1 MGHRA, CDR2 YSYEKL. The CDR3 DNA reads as TGCGCCAGCAGCCAGACTCTAGCGGGAGGATCCTACAATGAGCAGTTCTTC. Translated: CASSQTLAGGSYNEQFF.

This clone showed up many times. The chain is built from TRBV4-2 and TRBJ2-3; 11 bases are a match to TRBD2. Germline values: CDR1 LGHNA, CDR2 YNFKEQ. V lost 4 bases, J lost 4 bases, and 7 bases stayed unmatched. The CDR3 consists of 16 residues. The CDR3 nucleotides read TGTGCCAGCAGCCGCGGGACTAGCGGAATCGCAGATACGCAGTATTTT. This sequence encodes CASSRGTSGIADTQYF.

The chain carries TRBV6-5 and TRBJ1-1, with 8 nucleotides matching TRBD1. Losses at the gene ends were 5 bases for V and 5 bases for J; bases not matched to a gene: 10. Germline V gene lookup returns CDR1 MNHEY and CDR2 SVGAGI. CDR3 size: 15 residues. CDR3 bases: TGTGCCAGCAGTCCCGGGACAGGAGGGTGGACTGAAGCTTTCTTT. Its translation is CASSPGTGGWTEAFF.

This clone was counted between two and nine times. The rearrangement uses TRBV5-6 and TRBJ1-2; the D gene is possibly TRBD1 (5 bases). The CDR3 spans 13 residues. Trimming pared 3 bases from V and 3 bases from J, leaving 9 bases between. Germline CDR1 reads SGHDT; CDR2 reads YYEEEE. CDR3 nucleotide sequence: TGTGCCAGCAGCTCACAGGCCCACTATGGCTACACCTTC. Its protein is CASSSQAHYGYTF. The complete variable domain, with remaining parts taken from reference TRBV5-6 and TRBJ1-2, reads DAGVTQSPTHLIKTRGQQVTLRCSPKSGHDTVSWYQQALGQGPQFIFQYYEEEERQRGNFPDRFSGHQFPNYSSELNVNALLLGDSALYLCASSSQAHYGYTFGSGTRLTVV.

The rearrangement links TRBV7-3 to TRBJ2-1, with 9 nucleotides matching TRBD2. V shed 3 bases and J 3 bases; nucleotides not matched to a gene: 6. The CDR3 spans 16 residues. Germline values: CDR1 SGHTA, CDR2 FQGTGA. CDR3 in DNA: TGTGCCAGCAGCTTGGGACTAGCACCTAACTACAATGAGCAGTTCTTC. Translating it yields CASSLGLAPNYNEQFF.

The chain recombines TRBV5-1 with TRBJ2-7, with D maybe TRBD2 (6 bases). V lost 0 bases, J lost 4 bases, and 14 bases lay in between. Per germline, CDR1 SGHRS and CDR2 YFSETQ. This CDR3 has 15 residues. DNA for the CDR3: TGCGCCAGCAGCTTGGAGGGCAGGGCGGGGTACGAGCAGTACTTC. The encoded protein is CASSLEGRAGYEQYF.

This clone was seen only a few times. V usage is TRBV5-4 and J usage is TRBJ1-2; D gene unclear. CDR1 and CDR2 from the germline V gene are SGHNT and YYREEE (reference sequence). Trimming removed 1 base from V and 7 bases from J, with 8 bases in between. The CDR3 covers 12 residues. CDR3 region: CASSLSISGYTF. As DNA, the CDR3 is TGTGCCAGCAGCTTGTCTATCAGTGGCTACACCTTC.

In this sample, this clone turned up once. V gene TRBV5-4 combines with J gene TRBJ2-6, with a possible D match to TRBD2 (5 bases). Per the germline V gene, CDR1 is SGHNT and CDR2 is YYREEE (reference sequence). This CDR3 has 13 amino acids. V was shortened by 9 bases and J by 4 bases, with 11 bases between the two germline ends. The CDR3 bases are TGTGCCACTAGAGGGATAGGGGCCAACGTCCTGACTTTC. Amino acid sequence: CATRGIGANVLTF.

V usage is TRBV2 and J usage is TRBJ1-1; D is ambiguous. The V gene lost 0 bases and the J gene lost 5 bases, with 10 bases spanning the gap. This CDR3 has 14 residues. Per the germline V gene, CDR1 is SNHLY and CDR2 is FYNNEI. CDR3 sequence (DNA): TGTGCCAGCAGTGAAGCGAGAGGGTGGACTGAAGCTTTCTTT. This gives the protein CASSEARGWTEAFF.

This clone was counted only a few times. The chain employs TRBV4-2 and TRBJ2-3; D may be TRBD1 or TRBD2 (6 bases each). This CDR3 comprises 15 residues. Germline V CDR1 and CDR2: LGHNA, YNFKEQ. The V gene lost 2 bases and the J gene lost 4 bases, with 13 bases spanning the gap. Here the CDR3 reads CASSQKGGTADTQYF. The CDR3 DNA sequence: TGTGCCAGCAGCCAAAAAGGGGGGACGGCAGATACGCAGTATTTT.

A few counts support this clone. DNA for the CDR3: TGTGCCAGCAGCCCCGCGGGGGGCTCCTATAATTCACCCCTCCACTTT. Protein sequence: CASSPAGGSYNSPLHF. The V gene is TRBV7-9, the J gene TRBJ1-6; maybe TRBD1 (5 bases). Between the trimmed V and J ends, which lost 5 bases and 0 bases, there was a span of 11 bases. This CDR3 is 16 amino acids long. Germline V CDR1 and CDR2: SEHNR, FQNEAQ (reference sequence).

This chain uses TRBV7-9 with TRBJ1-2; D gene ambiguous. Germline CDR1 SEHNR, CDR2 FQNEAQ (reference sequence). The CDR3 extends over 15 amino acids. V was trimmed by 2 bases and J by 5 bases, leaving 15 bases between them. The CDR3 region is CASSLSSGKIYGYTF. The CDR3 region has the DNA TGTGCCAGCAGCTTATCCTCCGGGAAAATATATGGCTACACCTTC.

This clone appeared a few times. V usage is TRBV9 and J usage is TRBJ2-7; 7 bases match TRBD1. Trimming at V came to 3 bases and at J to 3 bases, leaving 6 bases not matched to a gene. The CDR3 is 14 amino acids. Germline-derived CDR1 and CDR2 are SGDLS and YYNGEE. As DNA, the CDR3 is TGTGCCAGCAGCGCCCTAGGGGGCGACTACGAGCAGTACTTC. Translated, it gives CASSALGGDYEQYF.

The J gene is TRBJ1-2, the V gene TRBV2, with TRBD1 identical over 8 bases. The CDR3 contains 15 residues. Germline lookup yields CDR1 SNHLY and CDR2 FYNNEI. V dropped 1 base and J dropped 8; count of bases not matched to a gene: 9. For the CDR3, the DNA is TGTGCCAGCAGTGAAGTGGCAGGGGGCATTGGAGGCTACACCTTC. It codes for CASSEVAGGIGGYTF. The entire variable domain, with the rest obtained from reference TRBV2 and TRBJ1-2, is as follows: EPEVTQTPSHQVTQMGQEVILRCVPISNHLYFYWYRQILGQKVEFLVSFYNNEISEKSEIFDDQFSVERPDGSNFTLKIRSTKLEDSAMYFCASSEVAGGIGGYTFGSGTRLTVV.

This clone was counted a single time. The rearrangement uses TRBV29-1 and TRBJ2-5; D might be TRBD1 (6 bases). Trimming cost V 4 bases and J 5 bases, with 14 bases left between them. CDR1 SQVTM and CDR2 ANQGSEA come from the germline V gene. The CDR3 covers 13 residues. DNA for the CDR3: TGCAGCGTTGGTTGGGGGCGCGGGGAGACCCAGTACTTC. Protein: CSVGWGRGETQYF.

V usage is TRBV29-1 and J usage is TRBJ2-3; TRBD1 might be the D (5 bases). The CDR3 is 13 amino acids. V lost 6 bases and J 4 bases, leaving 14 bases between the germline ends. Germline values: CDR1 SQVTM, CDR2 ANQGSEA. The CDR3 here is CSVPSAGSDTQYF. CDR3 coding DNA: TGCAGCGTCCCAAGCGCAGGGTCAGATACGCAGTATTTT.

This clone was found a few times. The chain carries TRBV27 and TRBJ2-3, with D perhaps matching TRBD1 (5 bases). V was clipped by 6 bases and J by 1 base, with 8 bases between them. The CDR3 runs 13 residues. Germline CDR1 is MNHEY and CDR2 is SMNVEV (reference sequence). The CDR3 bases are TGTGCCAGCAGACTCAGGGGCACAGATACGCAGTATTTT. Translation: CASRLRGTDTQYF.

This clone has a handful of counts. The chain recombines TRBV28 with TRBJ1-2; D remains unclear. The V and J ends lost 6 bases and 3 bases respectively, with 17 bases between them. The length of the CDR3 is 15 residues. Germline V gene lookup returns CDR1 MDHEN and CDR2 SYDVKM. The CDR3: CASSSNSDGDYGYTF. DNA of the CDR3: TGTGCCAGCAGCTCCAATAGTGACGGCGACTATGGCTACACCTTC.

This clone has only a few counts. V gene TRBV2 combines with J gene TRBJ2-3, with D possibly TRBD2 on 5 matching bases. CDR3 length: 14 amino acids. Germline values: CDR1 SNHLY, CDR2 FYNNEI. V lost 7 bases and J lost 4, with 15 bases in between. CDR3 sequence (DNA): TGTGCCAGCAAGGGAGACTGGGCCTCAGATACGCAGTATTTT. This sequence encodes CASKGDWASDTQYF. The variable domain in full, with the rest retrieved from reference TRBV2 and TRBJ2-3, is EPEVTQTPSHQVTQMGQEVILRCVPISNHLYFYWYRQILGQKVEFLVSFYNNEISEKSEIFDDQFSVERPDGSNFTLKIRSTKLEDSAMYFCASKGDWASDTQYFGPGTRLTVL.

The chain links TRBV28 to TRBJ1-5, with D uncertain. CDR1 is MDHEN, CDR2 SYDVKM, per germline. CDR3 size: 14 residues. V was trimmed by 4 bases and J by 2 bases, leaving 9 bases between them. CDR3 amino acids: CASSSPGGNQPQHF. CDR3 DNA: TGTGCCAGCAGTTCTCCGGGAGGCAATCAGCCCCAGCATTTT.

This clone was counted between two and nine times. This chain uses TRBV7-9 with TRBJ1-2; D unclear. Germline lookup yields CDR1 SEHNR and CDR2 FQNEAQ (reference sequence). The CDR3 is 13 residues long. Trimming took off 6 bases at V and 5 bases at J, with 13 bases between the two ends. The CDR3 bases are TGTGCCAGCAGTCCAACACGAGAATATGGCTACACCTTC. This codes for CASSPTREYGYTF.